This T cell receptor (beta chain) was captured in a study of CD8+ T cells in alopecia areata. Overall study context: At a dose of 5 to 10 mg twice daily, oral tofacitinib was given to treated patients. Tofacitinib continued for 6 to 18 months and was then withheld for 6 months.

The CDR3 has 15 residues. V was trimmed by 5 bases and J by 1 base, leaving 13 bases between them. Germline lookup yields CDR1 SGHRS and CDR2 YFSETQ. This clone was detected a few times. It was cDNA, reverse transcribed from extracted RNA, that served as the sequencing template. The method was immunoSEQ multiplex PCR; TCRdb's version includes in-frame clones alone and lacks a portion of them. Among about 140,000 clones listed, 40% to 55% were seen once. This receptor was taken from a human donor with alopecia areata. V usage is TRBV5-1 and J usage is TRBJ1-5; possibly TRBD1 for D (5 bases). This specimen consisted of CD4+ T cells sorted from blood, obtained at week 0. CDR3 region: CASREGPESNQPQHF. CDR3 DNA sequence: TGCGCCAGCAGGGAGGGACCGGAAAGCAATCAGCCCCAGCATTTT.